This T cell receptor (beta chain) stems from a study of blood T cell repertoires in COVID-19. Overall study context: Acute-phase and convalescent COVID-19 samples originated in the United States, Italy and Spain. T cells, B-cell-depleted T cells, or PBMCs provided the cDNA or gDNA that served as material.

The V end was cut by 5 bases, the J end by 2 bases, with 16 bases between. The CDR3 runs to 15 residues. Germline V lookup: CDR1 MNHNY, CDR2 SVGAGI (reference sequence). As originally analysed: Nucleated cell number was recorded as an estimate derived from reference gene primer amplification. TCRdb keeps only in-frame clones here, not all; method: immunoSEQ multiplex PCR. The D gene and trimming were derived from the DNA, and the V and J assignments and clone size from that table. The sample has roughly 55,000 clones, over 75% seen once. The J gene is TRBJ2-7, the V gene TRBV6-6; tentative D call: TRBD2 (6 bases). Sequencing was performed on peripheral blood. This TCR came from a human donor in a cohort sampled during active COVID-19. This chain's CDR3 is CASSSIADFTYEQYF. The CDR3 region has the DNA TGTGCCAGCAGTAGCATAGCGGACTTCACCTACGAGCAGTACTTC.